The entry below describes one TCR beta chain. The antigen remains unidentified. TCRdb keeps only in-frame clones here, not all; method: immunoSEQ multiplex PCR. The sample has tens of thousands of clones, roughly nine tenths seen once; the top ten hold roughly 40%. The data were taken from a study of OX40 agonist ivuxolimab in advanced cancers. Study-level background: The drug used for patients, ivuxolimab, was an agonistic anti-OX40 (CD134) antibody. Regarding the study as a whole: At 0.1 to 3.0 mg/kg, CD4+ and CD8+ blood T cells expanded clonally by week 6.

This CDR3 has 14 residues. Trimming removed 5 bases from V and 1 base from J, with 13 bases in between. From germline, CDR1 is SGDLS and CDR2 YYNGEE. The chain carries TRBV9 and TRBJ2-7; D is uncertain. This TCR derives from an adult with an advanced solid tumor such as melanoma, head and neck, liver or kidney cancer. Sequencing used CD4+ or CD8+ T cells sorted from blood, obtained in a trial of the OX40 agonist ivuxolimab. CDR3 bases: TGTGCCAGCAGTACCGGGTCGCAGTCCTACGAGCAGTACTTC. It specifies CASSTGSQSYEQYF. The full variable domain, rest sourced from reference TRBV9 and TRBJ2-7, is DSGVTQTPKHLITATGQRVTLRCSPRSGDLSVYWYQQSLDQGLQFLIQYYNGEERAKGNILERFSAQQFPDLHSELNLSSLELGDSALYFCASSTGSQSYEQYFGPGTRLTVT.